The 20 T cell receptor beta chains below were found in one sample sequenced in a study of blood T cell repertoires in COVID-19. This table comes from immunoSEQ multiplex PCR, and its TCRdb copy is limited to in-frame clones, with some not included. The data contain 150,000 to 200,000 clones, around 82% of them singletons. The sequencing input was PBMCs or T cells enriched from blood (not recorded which). The receptors derive from a woman aged 55-70 years with acute COVID-19.

This chain connects TRBV11-3 to TRBJ2-3; TRBD1 matches at 12 bases. The CDR3 sequence is 16 residues long. From germline, CDR1 is SGHNT and CDR2 YENEEA. J gave up 4 bases and V 5 bases, and 7 bases lay outside the gene matches. The DNA for the CDR3 is TGTGCCAGCAGCGCCGGGACAGGGGGCATGGCAGATACGCAGTATTTT. Its translation is CASSAGTGGMADTQYF.

The chain employs TRBV12-3 or TRBV12-4 and TRBJ2-5, with D hard to call. This CDR3 contains 11 residues. Trimming took off 5 bases at V and 2 bases at J, with 3 bases between the two ends. CDR3 DNA sequence: TGTGCCAGCAGTCAACAAGAGACCCAGTACTTC. This sequence encodes CASSQQETQYF.

V gene TRBV11-2 combines with J gene TRBJ2-7; TRBD1 matches at 10 bases. Germline V lookup: CDR1 SGHAT, CDR2 FQNNGV. V gave up 5 bases and J gave up 6 bases; unmatched junction bases: 19. The CDR3 covers 18 residues. The CDR3 region is CASSLRRRDRGWLSEQYF. CDR3 bases: TGTGCCAGCAGCCTCCGTCGACGGGACAGGGGATGGCTGAGCGAGCAGTACTTC. Combining the CDR3 with reference TRBV11-2 and TRBJ2-7 gives the whole variable domain EAGVAQSPRYKIIEKRQSVAFWCNPISGHATLYWYQQILGQGPKLLIQFQNNGVVDDSQLPKDRFSAERLKGVDSTLKIQPAKLEDSAVYLCASSLRRRDRGWLSEQYFGPGTRLTVT.

This chain links TRBV7-8 with TRBJ2-2, with 9 nucleotides matching TRBD2. Germline lookup yields CDR1 SGHVS and CDR2 FQNEAQ. V was pared by 8 bases and J by 3 bases, with 10 bases of the junction left unmatched. This CDR3 is built from 16 residues. The CDR3 region has the DNA TGTGCCAGCCTCCGGGGGACTAGCTTTTACACCGGGGAGCTGTTTTTT. It is translated as CASLRGTSFYTGELFF. The whole variable domain, remainder taken from reference TRBV7-8 and TRBJ2-2, is GAGVSQSPRYKVAKRGQDVALRCDPISGHVSLFWYQQALGQGPEFLTYFQNEAQLDKSGLPSDRFFAERPEGSVSTLKIQRTQQEDSAVYLCASLRGTSFYTGELFFGEGSRLTVL.

The CDR3 DNA reads as TGTGCCAGCAGCTTAACTAGCGGGAAAGGAGAGACCCAGTACTTC. This gives the protein CASSLTSGKGETQYF. The V call is TRBV7-9, the J call TRBJ2-5; 10 bases are shared with TRBD2. Germline CDR1 and CDR2: SEHNR and FQNEAQ (reference sequence). With 2 bases clipped from V and 4 bases from J, the junction kept 4 bases outside the gene matches. The CDR3 is 15 residues long.

The chain combines TRBV28 with TRBJ2-5; 9 positions match TRBD2. The trim removed 2 bases at V and 1 base at J, leaving 8 bases unmatched. The CDR3 has 17 amino acids. The V gene's germline CDR1 is MDHEN and CDR2 SYDVKM. The CDR3 loop reads CASSLITSGQFQETQYF. CDR3 nucleotide sequence: TGTGCCAGCAGTTTAATAACTAGCGGGCAATTCCAAGAGACCCAGTACTTC. The variable domain in full, with the rest retrieved from reference TRBV28 and TRBJ2-5, is DVKVTQSSRYLVKRTGEKVFLECVQDMDHENMFWYRQDPGLGLRLIYFSYDVKMKEKGDIPEGYSVSREKKERFSLILESASTNQTSMYLCASSLITSGQFQETQYFGPGTRLLVL.

This chain joins TRBV11-2 and TRBJ2-7; TRBD2 is a possible D gene (5 bases). Germline-derived CDR1 and CDR2 are SGHAT and FQNNGV. Trimming removed 3 bases at V and 3 bases at J, with 6 bases between. The CDR3 length is 12 residues. The DNA of the CDR3 is TGTGCCAGCAGCTTGGCGGGCTACGAGCAGTACGTC. Protein product: CASSLAGYEQYV.

The chain links TRBV19 to TRBJ1-1, with 8 positions matching TRBD1. Germline V gene data show CDR1 as LNHDA and CDR2 as SQIVND (reference sequence). CDR3 size: 15 residues. The junction had 10 bases not matched to a gene; V was cut back by 6 bases and J by 4 bases. CDR3 amino acids: CASRDDGQGRTEAFF. CDR3 bases: TGTGCCAGTAGAGACGACGGACAGGGCCGCACTGAAGCTTTCTTT.

The chain carries TRBV5-8 and TRBJ1-2, with TRBD1 as a possible D gene (6 bases). The CDR3 runs 15 residues. Germline CDR1 and CDR2: SGHTS and YDEGEE. V dropped 0 bases and J dropped 4 bases, with 13 bases sitting between them. CDR3 nucleotide sequence: TGTGCCAGCAGCTTGGCCGTGAGGGGGTCCTATGGCTACACCTTC. Residues: CASSLAVRGSYGYTF.

This clone was detected only a few times. CDR3 coding DNA: TGTGCCAGTAGTCAGGCTGTTAATCAGCCCCAGCATTTT. Translating gives CASSQAVNQPQHF. V gene TRBV19 combines with J gene TRBJ1-5; no reliable D call. The V gene's germline CDR1 is LNHDA and CDR2 SQIVND (reference sequence). CDR3 length: 13 amino acids. V lost 5 bases and J 4 bases, leaving 9 bases between the germline ends.

This clone occurred once. The chain combines TRBV19 with TRBJ2-2; D is ambiguous. CDR3 size: 16 residues. The V gene lost 3 bases and the J gene lost 4 bases, with 15 bases spanning the gap. Germline V gene data show CDR1 as LNHDA and CDR2 as SQIVND (reference sequence). CDR3 sequence: CASSIQVWAGTGELFF. CDR3 DNA: TGTGCCAGTAGTATTCAGGTTTGGGCCGGCACCGGGGAGCTGTTTTTT.

This rearrangement joins TRBV25-1 to TRBJ1-2; 8 nucleotides align to TRBD1. Trimming cost V 4 bases and J 2 bases; bases outside gene matches: 3. The CDR3 spans 14 residues. CDR1 MGHDK and CDR2 SYGVNS come from the germline V gene. The CDR3 DNA is TGTGCCAGCAGTGGGGACAGGTTCAACTATGGCTACACCTTC. Protein: CASSGDRFNYGYTF.

This chain connects TRBV19 to TRBJ1-1; tentative D call: TRBD1 (6 bases). Germline CDR1 and CDR2: LNHDA and SQIVND (reference sequence). The CDR3 runs to 17 residues. V lost 0 bases and J lost 1, with 15 bases in between. CDR3 DNA sequence: TGTGCCAGTAGTATAGATAACGGGGGGGCGGCGAACACTGAAGCTTTCTTT. Its translation: CASSIDNGGAANTEAFF. Looking up the rest from reference TRBV19 and TRBJ1-1 gives the full variable domain: DGGITQSPKYLFRKEGQNVTLSCEQNLNHDAMYWYRQDPGQGLRLIYYSQIVNDFQKGDIAEGYSVSREKKESFPLTVTSAQKNPTAFYLCASSIDNGGAANTEAFFGQGTRLTVV.

This clone was recorded many times. This chain uses TRBV6-1 with TRBJ1-1; D is ambiguous. This CDR3 has 17 residues. CDR1 is MNHNS and CDR2 is SASEGT in the germline V gene. Trimming left V 4 bases short and J 5 bases short, with 23 bases between. CDR3 DNA sequence: TGTGCCAGCAGTGCCCTCCCAGGTAATAAAGCAACAACTGAAGCTTTCTTT. As protein: CASSALPGNKATTEAFF.

The chain is built from TRBV10-1 and TRBJ1-1; no definite D call. This CDR3 is built from 13 residues. Germline CDR1 WNHNN, CDR2 SYGVQD (reference sequence). V was cut by 6 bases and J by 4 bases, with 12 bases left in between. This CDR3 is CASRLDEATEAFF. The DNA of the CDR3 is TGCGCCAGCAGGCTCGACGAGGCCACTGAAGCTTTCTTT.

There are a few counts of this clone. The chain links TRBV6-6 to TRBJ2-7; D ambiguous. Germline values: CDR1 MNHNY, CDR2 SVGAGI (reference sequence). V was shortened by 0 bases and J by 1 base, with 7 bases between the two germline ends. This CDR3 is 14 amino acids long. CDR3 region: CASSYSKQSYEQYV. For the CDR3, the DNA is TGTGCCAGCAGTTACTCGAAACAGTCCTACGAGCAGTACGTC.

This clone was seen only once. The rearrangement uses TRBV7-2 and TRBJ2-7; D call uncertain. CDR3 size: 13 residues. CDR1 and CDR2 (germline): SGHTA, FQGNSA. Between the trimmed V and J ends, which lost 4 bases and 2 bases, there was a span of 9 bases. In nucleotides, the CDR3 is TGTGCCAGCAGCTCGCGACTGCCCTACGAGCAGTACTTC. The encoded protein is CASSSRLPYEQYF.

The chain uses TRBV7-8 and TRBJ1-2; D possibly corresponds to TRBD1 (5 bases). This CDR3 has 13 amino acids. The ends were cut back, 3 bases at V and 4 bases at J, with 9 bases in the middle. The germline CDR1 and CDR2 sequences are SGHVS and FQNEAQ. In nucleotides, the CDR3 is TGTGCCAGCAGCTTTACGCAGGGCTATGGCTACACCTTC. Amino acids: CASSFTQGYGYTF.

The J gene is TRBJ2-3, the V gene TRBV7-2, with TRBD2 identical over 13 bases. Germline values: CDR1 SGHTA, CDR2 FQGNSA. V trimming: 5 bases; J trimming: 4 bases; junction bases outside the gene matches: 3. The CDR3 is 15 amino acids. The CDR3 DNA reads as TGTGCCAGCAGCCGGACTAGCGGGAGCCCAGATACGCAGTATTTT. Protein sequence: CASSRTSGSPDTQYF. Based on the CDR3 plus reference TRBV7-2 and TRBJ2-3, the full variable domain is GAGVSQSPSNKVTEKGKDVELRCDPISGHTALYWYRQSLGQGLEFLIYFQGNSAPDKSGLPSDRFSAERTGGSVSTLTIQRTQQEDSAVYLCASSRTSGSPDTQYFGPGTRLTVL.

A note on this clone: Compared with germline, one end of the junction differs, possibly owing to a read error. V and J are TRBV19 and TRBJ2-7; weak D call: TRBD1 (6 bases). There are 12 residues in the CDR3. Per the germline V gene, CDR1 is LNHDA and CDR2 is SQIVND (reference sequence). The CDR3 loop is CASSPPEGHIFF. In DNA, the CDR3 is TGTGCCAGTAGTCCACCCGAGGGACACATTTTTTTC.